The present TCR beta chain was sequenced within a study of T cell repertoires in cytomegalovirus infection. Overall study: HLA-B-restricted CMV epitopes that are well studied, plus recently identified HLA-C-restricted ones, were used by the study.

Of note for this clonotype: No antigen is known for it.

Germline CDR1 is SGHVT and CDR2 is SQSDAQ. This CDR3 contains 15 residues. V was shortened by 5 bases and J by 3 bases, with 14 bases between the two germline ends. Each CDR3 protein is one row after TCRdb ran MiXCR on the reads. Of about a million distinct CDR3 sequences detected, more than 25% appear once; the ten largest clones hold over 12%. Broader study findings: There were carriers of CMV plus the relevant HLA, and cumulative public TCR beta family frequency identified them.

The source was cultured CD8+ T cells from PBMCs, collected from culture after CMV antigen stimulation. The receptor was derived from a human donor in good health (CMV status not recorded). Some clones in this sample may be carry-over from other donors' samples. This chain connects TRBV7-4 to TRBJ1-5; maybe TRBD1 (6 bases). Here the CDR3 reads CASSPGERNNQPQHF. Here the CDR3 DNA reads TGTGCCAGCAGCCCAGGGGAGAGAAACAATCAGCCCCAGCATTTT.